This TCR beta chain was observed in a study of control samples from healthy donors and cancer patients (dated by TCRdb to 2020 to 2022). Measured from the cysteine to the phenylalanine, the CDR3 is 14 residues long. The DNA shown is the 42-base CDR3, in frame from base 1. The germline ends are 18 bases apart after V is trimmed by 4 bases and J by 8 bases. The germline V gene sets CDR1 to SGHDT and CDR2 to YYEEEE. The receptor library was made with the immunoSEQ multiplex PCR assay. Drawn from immuneACCESS, this table holds only the in-frame rearrangements with V and J called that TCRdb kept. Clones are partly lost; checked studies trace under half to an unresolved V gene and leave the rest unexplained. Present in this sample are some 120,000 clones, approximately 90% of which were seen just once. The ten largest clones capture about 2.1% of the sample. A remark on this clone: It has no known antigen specificity. No much larger clone exists at a distance of one base, and base qualities are not known.

The sequence came from a woman in her 70s in good health. The chain couples TRBV5-6 to TRBJ1-1; the D gene identity is not certain. Specimen: blood. CDR3 reads: CASSLGIGVREAFF. The nucleotide sequence reads TGTGCCAGCAGCCTAGGGATCGGGGTGCGGGAAGCTTTCTTT. The variable domain in full, with residues beyond the CDR3 obtained from the reference TRBV5-6 and TRBJ1-1 genes, is DAGVTQSPTHLIKTRGQQVTLRCSPKSGHDTVSWYQQALGQGPQFIFQYYEEEERQRGNFPDRFSGHQFPNYSSELNVNALLLGDSALYLCASSLGIGVREAFFGQGTRLTVV.